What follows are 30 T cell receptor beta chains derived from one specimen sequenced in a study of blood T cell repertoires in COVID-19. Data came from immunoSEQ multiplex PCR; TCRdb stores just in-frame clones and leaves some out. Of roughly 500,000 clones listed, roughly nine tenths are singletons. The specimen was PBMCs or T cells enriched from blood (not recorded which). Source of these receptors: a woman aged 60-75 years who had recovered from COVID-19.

The CDR3 sequence is CASSDSQENTEAFF. DNA for the CDR3: TGTGCCAGCAGCGATTCGCAGGAGAACACTGAAGCTTTCTTT. The chain combines TRBV9 with TRBJ1-1; D remains ambiguous. V was pared by 3 bases and J by 1 base, with 10 bases between. The germline V gene encodes CDR1 SGDLS and CDR2 YYNGEE. The CDR3 spans 14 residues.

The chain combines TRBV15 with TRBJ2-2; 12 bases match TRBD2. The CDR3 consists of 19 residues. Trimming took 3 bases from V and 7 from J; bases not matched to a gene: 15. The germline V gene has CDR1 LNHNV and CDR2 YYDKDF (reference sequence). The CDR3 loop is CATSRGTSTSGGSIGELFF. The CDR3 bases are TGTGCCACCAGCAGGGGAACTTCGACTAGCGGGGGTTCAATCGGGGAGCTGTTTTTT.

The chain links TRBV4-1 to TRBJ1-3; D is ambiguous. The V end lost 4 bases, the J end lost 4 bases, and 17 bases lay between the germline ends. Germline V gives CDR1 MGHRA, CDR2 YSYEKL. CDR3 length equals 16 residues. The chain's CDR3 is CASSPVGRLRGNTIYF. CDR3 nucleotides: TGCGCCAGCAGCCCCGTCGGGAGGTTAAGGGGAAACACCATATATTTT.

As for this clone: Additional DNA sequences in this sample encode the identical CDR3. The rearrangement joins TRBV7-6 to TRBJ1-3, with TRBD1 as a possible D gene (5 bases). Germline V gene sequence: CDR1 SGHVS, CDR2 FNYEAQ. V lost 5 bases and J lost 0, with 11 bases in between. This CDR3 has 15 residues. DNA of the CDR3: TGTGCCAGCAGCCTATCGGGGGGCTCTGGAAACACCATATATTTT. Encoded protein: CASSLSGGSGNTIYF. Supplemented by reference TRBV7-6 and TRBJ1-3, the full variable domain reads GAGVSQSPRYKVTKRGQDVALRCDPISGHVSLYWYRQALGQGPEFLTYFNYEAQQDKSGLPNDRFSAERPEGSISTLTIQRTEQRDSAMYRCASSLSGGSGNTIYFGEGSWLTVV.

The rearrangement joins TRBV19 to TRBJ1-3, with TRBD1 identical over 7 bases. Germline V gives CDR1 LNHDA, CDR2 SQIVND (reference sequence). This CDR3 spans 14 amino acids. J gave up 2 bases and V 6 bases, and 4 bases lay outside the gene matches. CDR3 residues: CASSRTGPGNTIYF. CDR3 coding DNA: TGTGCCAGTAGCCGGACAGGACCTGGAAACACCATATATTTT.

The DNA for the CDR3 is TGTGCCACCAGTGACCGTTCTGGTGCGGGCAATCAGCCCCAGCATTTT. This gives the protein CATSDRSGAGNQPQHF. The chain couples TRBV24-1 to TRBJ1-5, with no clear D. Per germline, CDR1 KGHDR and CDR2 SFDVKD. CDR3 length: 16 residues. V lost 4 bases and J lost 2, with 14 bases in between.

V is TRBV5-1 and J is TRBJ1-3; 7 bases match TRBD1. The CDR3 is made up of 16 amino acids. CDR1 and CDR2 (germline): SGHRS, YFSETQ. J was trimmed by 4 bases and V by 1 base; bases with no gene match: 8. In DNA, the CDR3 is TGCGCCAGCAGCTTGCCTACAGGGGACTCGGGAAACACCATATATTTT. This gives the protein CASSLPTGDSGNTIYF.

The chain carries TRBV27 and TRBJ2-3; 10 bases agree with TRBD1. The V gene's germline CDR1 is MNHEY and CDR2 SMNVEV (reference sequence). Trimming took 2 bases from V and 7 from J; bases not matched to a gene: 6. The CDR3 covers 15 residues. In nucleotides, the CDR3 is TGTGCCAGCAGTTTACGAGGACAGGGGGGCAATACGCAGTATTTT. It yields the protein CASSLRGQGGNTQYF.

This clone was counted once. The CDR3 DNA is TGCAGCGTTGAAGATGCTGGGGACAGGGAGAAGGTCTATGGCTACACCTTC. Protein: CSVEDAGDREKVYGYTF. V gene TRBV29-1 combines with J gene TRBJ1-2; TRBD1 aligns across 9 bases. The V gene's germline CDR1 is SQVTM and CDR2 ANQGSEA. The CDR3 runs 17 residues. J was trimmed by 4 bases and V by 0 bases; bases with no gene match: 12.

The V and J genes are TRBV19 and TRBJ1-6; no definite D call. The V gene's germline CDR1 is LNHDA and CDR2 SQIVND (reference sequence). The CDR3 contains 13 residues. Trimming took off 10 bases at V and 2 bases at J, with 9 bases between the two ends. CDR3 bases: TGTGCCACCCAGTTTACCTATAATTCACCCCTCCACTTT. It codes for CATQFTYNSPLHF.

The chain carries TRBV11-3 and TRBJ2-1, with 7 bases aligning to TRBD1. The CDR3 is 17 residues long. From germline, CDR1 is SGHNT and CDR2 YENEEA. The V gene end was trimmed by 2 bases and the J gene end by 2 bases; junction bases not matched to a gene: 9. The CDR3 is CASSLNFGTAAYNEQFF. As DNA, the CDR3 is TGTGCCAGCAGCTTAAATTTTGGGACAGCGGCCTACAATGAGCAGTTCTTC.

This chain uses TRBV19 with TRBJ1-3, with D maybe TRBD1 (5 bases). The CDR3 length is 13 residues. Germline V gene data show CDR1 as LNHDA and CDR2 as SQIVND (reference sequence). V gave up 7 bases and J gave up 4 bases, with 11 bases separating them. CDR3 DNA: TGTGCCAGTAACCGACAGAGGGGAAACACCATATATTTT. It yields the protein CASNRQRGNTIYF.

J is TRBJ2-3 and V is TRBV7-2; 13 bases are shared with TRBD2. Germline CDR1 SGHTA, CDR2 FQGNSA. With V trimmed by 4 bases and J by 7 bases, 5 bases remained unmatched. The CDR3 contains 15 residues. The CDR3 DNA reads TGTGCCAGCAGCTCGGGACTAGCGGGGATGTATACGCAGTATTTT. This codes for CASSSGLAGMYTQYF.

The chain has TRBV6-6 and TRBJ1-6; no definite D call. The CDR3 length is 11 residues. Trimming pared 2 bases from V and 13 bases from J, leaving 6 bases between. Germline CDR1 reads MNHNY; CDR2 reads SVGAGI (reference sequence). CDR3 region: CASSYGGPLHF. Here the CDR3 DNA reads TGTGCCAGCAGTTACGGCGGGCCCCTCCACTTT.

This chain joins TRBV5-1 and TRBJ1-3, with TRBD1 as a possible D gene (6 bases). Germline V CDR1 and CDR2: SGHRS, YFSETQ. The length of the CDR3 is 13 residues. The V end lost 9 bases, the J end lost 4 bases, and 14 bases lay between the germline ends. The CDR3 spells CATGSGQGNTIYF. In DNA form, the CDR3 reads TGCGCCACAGGTTCGGGACAAGGAAACACCATATATTTT.

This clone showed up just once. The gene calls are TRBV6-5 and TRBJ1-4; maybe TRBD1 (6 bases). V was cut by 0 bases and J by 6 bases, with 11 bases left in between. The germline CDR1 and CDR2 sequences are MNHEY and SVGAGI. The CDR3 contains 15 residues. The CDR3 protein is CASSYSWGGDEKLFF. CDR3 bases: TGTGCCAGCAGTTACTCCTGGGGGGGCGATGAAAAACTGTTTTTT.

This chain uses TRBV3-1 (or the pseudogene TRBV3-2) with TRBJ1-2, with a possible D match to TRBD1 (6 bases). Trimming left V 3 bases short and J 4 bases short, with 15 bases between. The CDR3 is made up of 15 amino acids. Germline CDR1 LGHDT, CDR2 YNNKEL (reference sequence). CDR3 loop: CASSQVVGAGYGYTF. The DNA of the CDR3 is TGTGCCAGCAGCCAGGTTGTGGGGGCTGGCTATGGCTACACCTTC.

The CDR3 region is CASGATGTTGELFF. DNA for the CDR3: TGTGCCAGCGGGGCGACAGGGACCACCGGGGAGCTGTTTTTT. The chain links TRBV9 to TRBJ2-2, with 7 bases matching TRBD1. The CDR3 has 14 amino acids. In germline, CDR1 is SGDLS, CDR2 YYNGEE. The V and J ends lost 7 bases and 4 bases, in that order; junction bases with no gene match: 7.

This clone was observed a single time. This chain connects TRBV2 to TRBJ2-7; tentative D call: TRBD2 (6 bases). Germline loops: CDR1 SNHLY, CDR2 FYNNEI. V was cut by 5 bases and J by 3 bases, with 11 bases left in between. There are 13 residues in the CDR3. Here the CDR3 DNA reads TGTGCCAGCAGTCTGGGACTTCTCTACGAGCAGTACTTC. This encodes CASSLGLLYEQYF.

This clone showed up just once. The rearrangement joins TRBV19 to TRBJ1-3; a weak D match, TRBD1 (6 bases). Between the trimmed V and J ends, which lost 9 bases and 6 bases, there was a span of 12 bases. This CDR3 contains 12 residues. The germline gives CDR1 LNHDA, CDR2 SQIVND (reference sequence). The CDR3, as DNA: TGTGCCAGGGGGCAGGGGAAAAACACCATATATTTT. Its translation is CARGQGKNTIYF.

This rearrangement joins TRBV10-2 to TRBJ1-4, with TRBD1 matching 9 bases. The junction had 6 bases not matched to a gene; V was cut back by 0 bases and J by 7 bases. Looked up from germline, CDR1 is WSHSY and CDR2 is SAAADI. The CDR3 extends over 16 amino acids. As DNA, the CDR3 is TGCGCCAGCAGTGAGTCGGACAGGGGAGTCGGTGAAAAACTGTTTTTT. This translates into CASSESDRGVGEKLFF.

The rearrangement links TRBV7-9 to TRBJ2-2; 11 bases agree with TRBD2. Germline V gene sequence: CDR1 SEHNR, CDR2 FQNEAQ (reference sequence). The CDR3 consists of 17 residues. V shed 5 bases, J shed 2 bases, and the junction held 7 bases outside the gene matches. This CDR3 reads CASSPSSGGPNTGELFF. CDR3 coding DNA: TGTGCCAGCAGCCCATCTAGCGGGGGGCCAAACACCGGGGAGCTGTTTTTT.

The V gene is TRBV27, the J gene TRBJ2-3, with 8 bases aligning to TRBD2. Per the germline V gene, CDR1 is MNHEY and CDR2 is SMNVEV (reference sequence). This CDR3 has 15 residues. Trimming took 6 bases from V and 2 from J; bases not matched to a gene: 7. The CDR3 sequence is CASSPSSGYTDTQYF. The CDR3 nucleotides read TGTGCCAGCAGCCCCTCTAGCGGGTACACAGATACGCAGTATTTT.

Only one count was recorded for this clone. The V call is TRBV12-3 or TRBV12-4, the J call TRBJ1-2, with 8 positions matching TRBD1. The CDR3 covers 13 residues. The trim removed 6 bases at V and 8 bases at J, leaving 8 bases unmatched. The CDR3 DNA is TGTGCCAGCAGCTCGACAGGGGAATGGGGCTACACCTTC. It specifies CASSSTGEWGYTF.

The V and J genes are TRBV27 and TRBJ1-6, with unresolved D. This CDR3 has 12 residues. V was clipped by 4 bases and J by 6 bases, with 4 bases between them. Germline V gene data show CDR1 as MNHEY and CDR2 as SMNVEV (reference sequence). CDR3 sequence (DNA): TGTGCCAGCAGTTCGTTTAATTCACCCCTCCACTTT. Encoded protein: CASSSFNSPLHF.

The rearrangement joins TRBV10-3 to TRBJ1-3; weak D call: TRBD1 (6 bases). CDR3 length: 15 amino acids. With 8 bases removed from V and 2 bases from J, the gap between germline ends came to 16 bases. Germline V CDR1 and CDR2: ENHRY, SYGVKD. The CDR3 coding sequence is TGTGCCATCGGAAGGACAGTTCTTGCTGGAAACACCATATATTTT. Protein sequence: CAIGRTVLAGNTIYF.

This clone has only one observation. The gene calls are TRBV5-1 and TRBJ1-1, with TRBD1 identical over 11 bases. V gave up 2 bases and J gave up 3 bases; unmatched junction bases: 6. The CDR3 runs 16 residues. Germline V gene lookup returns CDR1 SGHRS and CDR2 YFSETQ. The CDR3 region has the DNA TGCGCCAGCAGCTTCGGGACAGGGGGTTTGCACACTGAAGCTTTCTTT. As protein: CASSFGTGGLHTEAFF. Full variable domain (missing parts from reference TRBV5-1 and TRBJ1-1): KAGVTQTPRYLIKTRGQQVTLSCSPISGHRSVSWYQQTPGQGLQFLFEYFSETQRNKGNFPGRFSGRQFSNSRSEMNVSTLELGDSALYLCASSFGTGGLHTEAFFGQGTRLTVV.

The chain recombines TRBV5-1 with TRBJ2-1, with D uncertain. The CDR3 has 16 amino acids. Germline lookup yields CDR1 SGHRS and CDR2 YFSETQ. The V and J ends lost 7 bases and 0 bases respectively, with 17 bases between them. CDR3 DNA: TGCGCCAGCCGACCCCCTGGCGGAGCCTCCTACAATGAGCAGTTCTTC. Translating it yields CASRPPGGASYNEQFF.

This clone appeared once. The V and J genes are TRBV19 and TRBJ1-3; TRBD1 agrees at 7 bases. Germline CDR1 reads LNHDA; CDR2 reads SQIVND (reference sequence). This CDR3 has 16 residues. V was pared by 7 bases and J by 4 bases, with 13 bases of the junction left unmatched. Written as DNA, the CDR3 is TGTGCCAGTACCCCTATATCGACAGGGATCGGAAACACCATATATTTT. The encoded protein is CASTPISTGIGNTIYF.

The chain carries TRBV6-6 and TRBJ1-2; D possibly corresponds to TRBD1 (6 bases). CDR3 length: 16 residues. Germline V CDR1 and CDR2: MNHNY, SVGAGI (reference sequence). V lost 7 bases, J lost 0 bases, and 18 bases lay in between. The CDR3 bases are TGTGCCAGCACCGATTACGGACAGATAACTAACTATGGCTACACCTTC. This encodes CASTDYGQITNYGYTF.